Below are 10 T cell receptor beta chains sequenced from a single sample in a study of beta chain features in type 1 diabetes. General study findings and limits: Among all four CD4+ subsets, Type 1 diabetes patients had TCRB CDR3s that were moderately but significantly shorter.

Reverse transcription of all isolated RNA meant that expressed TCRB transcripts were sequenced. The repertoire was sequenced with immunoSEQ multiplex PCR; TCRdb's copy has only in-frame clones and lacks some. The sample consists of some 700,000 clones, 13% of them appearing once. The antigens these receptors bind are not known. The sample consisted of naive CD4+ T cells from blood. These receptors were obtained from a man younger than 35 with type 1 diabetes.

This chain joins TRBV15 and TRBJ2-2, with no clear D. The CDR3 is 14 amino acids. The V gene's germline CDR1 is LNHNV and CDR2 YYDKDF (reference sequence). Trimming took 3 bases from V and 5 from J, leaving 10 bases between them. The CDR3 loop reads CATSSSEWTGELFF. The CDR3 DNA sequence: TGTGCCACCAGCAGTTCGGAGTGGACCGGGGAGCTGTTTTTT.

This chain connects TRBV5-1 to TRBJ2-4; no firm D call. Looked up from germline, CDR1 is SGHRS and CDR2 is YFSETQ. V dropped 0 bases and J dropped 6 bases, with 10 bases sitting between them. The CDR3 is 14 amino acids. As DNA, the CDR3 is TGCGCCAGCAGCTTGGCTGAGCAAGGAAACATTCAGTACTTC. Amino acid sequence: CASSLAEQGNIQYF.

This clone was observed a handful of times. J is TRBJ2-2 and V is TRBV6-5; the match to TRBD1 covers 8 bases. The V segment lost 6 bases and the J segment 6 bases; nucleotides outside the gene matches: 6. The germline V gene encodes CDR1 MNHEY and CDR2 SVGAGI. The CDR3 spans 14 residues. CDR3 nucleotides: TGTGCCAGCAGACGACAGGGGATGGCCGGGGAGCTGTTTTTT. Its translation: CASRRQGMAGELFF.

This clone occurred a few times. The chain has TRBV29-1 and TRBJ1-5, with D perhaps TRBD1 (6 bases). The germline V and J ends were trimmed by 6 bases and 5 bases, with 17 bases remaining between them. Germline V gene lookup returns CDR1 SQVTM and CDR2 ANQGSEA. This CDR3 region has 14 residues. This chain's CDR3 is CSVRVQGSDQPQHF. The CDR3 bases are TGCAGCGTGCGCGTCCAGGGGTCGGATCAGCCCCAGCATTTT.

The V gene is TRBV6-5, the J gene TRBJ2-1; the D is unclear. The V and J ends lost 5 bases and 7 bases respectively, with 9 bases between them. Germline V gene sequence: CDR1 MNHEY, CDR2 SVGAGI. This CDR3 is 12 amino acids long. The DNA for the CDR3 is TGTGCCAGCAGTGGTCTAGGGAATGAGCAGTTCTTC. Translated: CASSGLGNEQFF.

This rearrangement joins TRBV18 to TRBJ1-5; no definite D call. This CDR3 has 13 residues. The germline V and J ends were trimmed by 2 bases and 6 bases, with 8 bases remaining between them. The germline V gene has CDR1 KGHSH and CDR2 LQKENI. The CDR3 bases are TGTGCCAGCTCACCATCGGGGTCTCAGCCCCAGCATTTT. Protein sequence: CASSPSGSQPQHF.

The gene calls are TRBV6-5 and TRBJ2-7, with D maybe TRBD2 (5 bases). Germline CDR1 is MNHEY and CDR2 is SVGAGI. Trimming removed 5 bases from V and 4 bases from J, with 9 bases in between. The CDR3 is made up of 12 amino acids. The CDR3 region has the DNA TGTGCCAGCAGTCTCGGACTGTACGAGCAGTACTTC. Residues: CASSLGLYEQYF.

This clone occurred a few times. The chain links TRBV10-3 to TRBJ2-1; D is undetermined. Germline V gene lookup returns CDR1 ENHRY and CDR2 SYGVKD. Trimming pared 0 bases from V and 9 bases from J, leaving 9 bases between. The CDR3 contains 13 residues. The CDR3 bases are TGTGCCATCAGTGAGTCAATAAGAGTTGAGCAGTTCTTC. Translating it yields CAISESIRVEQFF.

In its sample, this clone was seen once. This sample includes further DNA sequences coding for the same CDR3. The chain employs TRBV6-5 and TRBJ2-7, with D maybe TRBD1 (6 bases). CDR1 MNHEY and CDR2 SVGAGI come from the germline V gene. This CDR3 is built from 12 residues. The germline V and J ends were trimmed by 6 bases and 3 bases, with 9 bases remaining between them. In DNA form, the CDR3 reads TGTGCCAGCAGCCAGACAGGCTACGAGCAGTACTTC. It yields the protein CASSQTGYEQYF.

This clone turned up a few times. The J gene is TRBJ2-1, the V gene TRBV7-8; possibly TRBD2 for D (6 bases). The germline V and J ends were trimmed by 1 base and 7 bases, with 14 bases remaining between them. CDR3 length: 15 residues. Germline V lookup: CDR1 SGHVS, CDR2 FQNEAQ. This CDR3 reads CASSLEGIGGNEQFF. In nucleotides, the CDR3 is TGTGCCAGCAGCTTAGAGGGTATCGGAGGGAATGAGCAGTTCTTC.